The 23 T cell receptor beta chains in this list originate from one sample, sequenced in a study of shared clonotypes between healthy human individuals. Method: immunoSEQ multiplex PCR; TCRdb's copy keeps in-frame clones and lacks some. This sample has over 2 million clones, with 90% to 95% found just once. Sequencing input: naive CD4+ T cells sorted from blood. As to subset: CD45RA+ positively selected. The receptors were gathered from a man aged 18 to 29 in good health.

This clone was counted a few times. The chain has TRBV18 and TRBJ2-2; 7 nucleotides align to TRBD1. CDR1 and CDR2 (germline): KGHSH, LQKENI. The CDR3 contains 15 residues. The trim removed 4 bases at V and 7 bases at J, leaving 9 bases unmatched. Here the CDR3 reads CASSLPDRNFGELFF. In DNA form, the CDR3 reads TGTGCCAGCTCACTCCCGGACAGGAACTTCGGGGAGCTGTTTTTT.

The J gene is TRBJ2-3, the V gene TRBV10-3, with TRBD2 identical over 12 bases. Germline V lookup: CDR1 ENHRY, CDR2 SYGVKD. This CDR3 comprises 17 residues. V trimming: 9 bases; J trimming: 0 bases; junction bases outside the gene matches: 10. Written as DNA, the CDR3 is TGTGCCATACGTCTAGCGGGAGGGGGGACGAGCACAGATACGCAGTATTTT. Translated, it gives CAIRLAGGGTSTDTQYF.

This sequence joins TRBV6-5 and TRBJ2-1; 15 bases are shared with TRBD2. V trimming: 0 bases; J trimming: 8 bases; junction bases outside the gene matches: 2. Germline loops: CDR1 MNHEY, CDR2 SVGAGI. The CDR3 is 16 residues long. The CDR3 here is CASSYSGLAGGYEQFF. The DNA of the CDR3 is TGTGCCAGCAGTTACTCGGGACTAGCGGGGGGCTATGAGCAGTTCTTC.

CDR3 amino acids: CASSDGQGTDTQYF. The CDR3, as DNA: TGTGCCAGCAGCGACGGACAGGGGACAGATACGCAGTATTTT. The rearrangement joins TRBV5-4 to TRBJ2-3; 9 bases agree with TRBD1. V trimming: 4 bases; J trimming: 3 bases; junction bases outside the gene matches: 3. Germline lookup yields CDR1 SGHNT and CDR2 YYREEE (reference sequence). There are 14 residues in the CDR3.

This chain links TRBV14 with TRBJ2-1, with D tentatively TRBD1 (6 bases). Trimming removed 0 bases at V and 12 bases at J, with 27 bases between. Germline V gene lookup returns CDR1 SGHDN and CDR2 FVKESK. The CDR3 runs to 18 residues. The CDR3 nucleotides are TGTGCCAGCAGCCAAGAAGGATGGAGGACGGGGACACGACGTGGGCAGTTCTTC. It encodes CASSQEGWRTGTRRGQFF.

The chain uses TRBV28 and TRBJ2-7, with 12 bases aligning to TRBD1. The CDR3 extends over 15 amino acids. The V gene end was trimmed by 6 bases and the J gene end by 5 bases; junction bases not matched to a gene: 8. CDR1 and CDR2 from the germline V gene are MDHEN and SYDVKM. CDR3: CASRSPGTGGDEQYF. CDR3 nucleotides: TGTGCCAGCAGGAGTCCCGGGACAGGGGGCGACGAGCAGTACTTC. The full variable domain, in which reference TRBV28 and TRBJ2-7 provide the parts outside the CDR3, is DVKVTQSSRYLVKRTGEKVFLECVQDMDHENMFWYRQDPGLGLRLIYFSYDVKMKEKGDIPEGYSVSREKKERFSLILESASTNQTSMYLCASRSPGTGGDEQYFGPGTRLTVT.

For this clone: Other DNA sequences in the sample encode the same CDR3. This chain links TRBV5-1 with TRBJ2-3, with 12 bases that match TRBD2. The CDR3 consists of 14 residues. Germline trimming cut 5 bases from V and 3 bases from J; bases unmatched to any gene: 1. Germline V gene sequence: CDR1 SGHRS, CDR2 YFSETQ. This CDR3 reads CASSGLAGTDTQYF. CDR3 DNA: TGCGCCAGCAGTGGACTAGCGGGGACAGATACGCAGTATTTT.

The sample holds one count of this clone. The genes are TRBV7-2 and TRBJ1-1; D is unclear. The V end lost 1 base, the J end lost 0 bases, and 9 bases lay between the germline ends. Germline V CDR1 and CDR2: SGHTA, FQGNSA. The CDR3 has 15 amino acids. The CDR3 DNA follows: TGTGCCAGCAGCTTAGGGATCGGCTTGAACACTGAAGCTTTCTTT. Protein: CASSLGIGLNTEAFF. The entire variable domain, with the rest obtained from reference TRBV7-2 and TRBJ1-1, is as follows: GAGVSQSPSNKVTEKGKDVELRCDPISGHTALYWYRQSLGQGLEFLIYFQGNSAPDKSGLPSDRFSAERTGGSVSTLTIQRTQQEDSAVYLCASSLGIGLNTEAFFGQGTRLTVV.

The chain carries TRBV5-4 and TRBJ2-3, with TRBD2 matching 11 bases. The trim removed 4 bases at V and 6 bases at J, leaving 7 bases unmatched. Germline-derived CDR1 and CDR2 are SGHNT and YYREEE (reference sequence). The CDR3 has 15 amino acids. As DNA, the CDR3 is TGTGCCAGCAGCCAGGGTAGCGGGGGGGGTGATACGCAGTATTTT. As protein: CASSQGSGGGDTQYF.

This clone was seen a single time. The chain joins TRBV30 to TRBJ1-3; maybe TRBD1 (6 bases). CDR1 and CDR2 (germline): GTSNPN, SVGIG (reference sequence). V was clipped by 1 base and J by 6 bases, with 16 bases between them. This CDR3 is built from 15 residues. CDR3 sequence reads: CAWSGQGTPANTIYF. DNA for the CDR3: TGTGCCTGGAGTGGTCAAGGGACACCCGCAAACACCATATATTTT.

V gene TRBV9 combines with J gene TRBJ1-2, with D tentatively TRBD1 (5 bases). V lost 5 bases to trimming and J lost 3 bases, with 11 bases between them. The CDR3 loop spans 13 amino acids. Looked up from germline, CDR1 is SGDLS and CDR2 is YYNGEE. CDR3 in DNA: TGTGCCAGCAGGGCCACAGGCTACTATGGCTACACCTTC. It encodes CASRATGYYGYTF.

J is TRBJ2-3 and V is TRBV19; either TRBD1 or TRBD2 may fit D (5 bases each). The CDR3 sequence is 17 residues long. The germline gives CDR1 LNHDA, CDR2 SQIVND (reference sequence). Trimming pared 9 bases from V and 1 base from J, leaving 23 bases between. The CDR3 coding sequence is TGTGCCAGCGGAGGTGAGGGGAATATACTCCGCACAGATACGCAGTATTTT. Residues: CASGGEGNILRTDTQYF.

The chain's CDR3 is CASSLYQGWDTGELFF. The CDR3 nucleotides are TGTGCCAGCAGTTTATACCAGGGTTGGGACACCGGGGAGCTGTTTTTT. This chain uses TRBV28 with TRBJ2-2; D is possibly TRBD1 (5 bases). V lost 1 base and J 3 bases, leaving 12 bases between the germline ends. CDR1 and CDR2 (germline): MDHEN, SYDVKM. The CDR3 is 16 residues long.

CDR3: CASSVNRDNSPLHF. CDR3 nucleotides: TGTGCCAGCAGCGTGAACAGGGATAATTCACCCCTCCACTTT. This chain joins TRBV5-5 and TRBJ1-6; D perhaps matches TRBD1 (6 bases). CDR1 and CDR2 from the germline V gene are SGHKS and YYEKEE (reference sequence). The CDR3 loop spans 14 amino acids. The V end was cut by 4 bases, the J end by 5 bases, with 10 bases between.

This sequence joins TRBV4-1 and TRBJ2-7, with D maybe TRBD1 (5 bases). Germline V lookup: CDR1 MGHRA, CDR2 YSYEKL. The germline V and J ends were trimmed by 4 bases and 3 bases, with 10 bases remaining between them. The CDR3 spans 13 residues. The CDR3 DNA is TGCGCCAGCAGCCGTCAGACAGTCTACGAGCAGTACTTC. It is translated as CASSRQTVYEQYF.

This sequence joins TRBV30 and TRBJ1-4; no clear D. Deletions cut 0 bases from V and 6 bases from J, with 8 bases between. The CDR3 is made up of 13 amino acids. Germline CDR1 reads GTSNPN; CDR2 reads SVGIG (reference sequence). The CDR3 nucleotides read TGTGCCTGGAGTGTGAACTATTATGAAAAACTGTTTTTT. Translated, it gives CAWSVNYYEKLFF. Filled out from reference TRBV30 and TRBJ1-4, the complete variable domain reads SQTIHQWPATLVQPVGSPLSLECTVEGTSNPNLYWYRQAAGRGLQLLFYSVGIGQISSEVPQNLSASRPQDRQFILSSKKLLLSDSGFYLCAWSVNYYEKLFFGSGTQLSVL.

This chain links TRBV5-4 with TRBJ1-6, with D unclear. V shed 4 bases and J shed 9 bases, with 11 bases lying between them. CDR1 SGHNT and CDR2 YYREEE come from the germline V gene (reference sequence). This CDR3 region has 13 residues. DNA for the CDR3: TGTGCCAGCAGCCCTACAGAAGCTTCACCCCTCCACTTT. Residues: CASSPTEASPLHF.

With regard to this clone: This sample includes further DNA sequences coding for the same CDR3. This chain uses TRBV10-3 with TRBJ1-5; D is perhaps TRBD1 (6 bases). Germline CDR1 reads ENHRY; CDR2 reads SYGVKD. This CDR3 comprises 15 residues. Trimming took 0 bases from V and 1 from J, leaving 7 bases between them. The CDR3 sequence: CAISESTGSNQPQHF. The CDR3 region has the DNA TGTGCCATCAGTGAGTCCACAGGGAGCAATCAGCCCCAGCATTTT.

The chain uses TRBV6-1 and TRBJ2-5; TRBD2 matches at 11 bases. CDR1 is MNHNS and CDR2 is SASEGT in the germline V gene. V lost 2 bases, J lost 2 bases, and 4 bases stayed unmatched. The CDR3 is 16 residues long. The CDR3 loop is CASSEYGTSGQETQYF. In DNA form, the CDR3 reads TGTGCCAGCAGTGAATACGGGACTAGCGGACAAGAGACCCAGTACTTC.

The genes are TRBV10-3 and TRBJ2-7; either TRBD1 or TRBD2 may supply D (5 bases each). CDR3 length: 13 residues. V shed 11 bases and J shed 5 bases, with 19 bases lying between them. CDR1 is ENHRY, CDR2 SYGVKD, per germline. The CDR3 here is CAVGRRSENEQYF. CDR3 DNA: TGTGCCGTGGGACGCAGGTCTGAGAACGAGCAGTACTTC.

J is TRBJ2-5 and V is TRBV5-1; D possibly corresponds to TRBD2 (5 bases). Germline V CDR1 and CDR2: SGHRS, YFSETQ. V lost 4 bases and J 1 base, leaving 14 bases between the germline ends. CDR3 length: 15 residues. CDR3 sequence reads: CASSVPGRAQETQYF. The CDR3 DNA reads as TGCGCCAGCAGCGTCCCGGGGAGAGCCCAAGAGACCCAGTACTTC.

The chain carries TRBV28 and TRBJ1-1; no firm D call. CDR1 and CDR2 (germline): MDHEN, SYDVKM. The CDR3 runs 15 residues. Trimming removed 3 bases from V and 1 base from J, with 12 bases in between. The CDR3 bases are TGTGCCAGCAGTTTCACCGGGATCCCGAACACTGAAGCTTTCTTT. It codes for CASSFTGIPNTEAFF.

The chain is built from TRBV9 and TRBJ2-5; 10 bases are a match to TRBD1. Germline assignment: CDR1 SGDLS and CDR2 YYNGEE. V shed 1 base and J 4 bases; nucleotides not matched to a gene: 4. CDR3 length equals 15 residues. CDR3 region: CASSVSGTGVETQYF. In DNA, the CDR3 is TGTGCCAGCAGCGTATCCGGGACAGGGGTAGAGACCCAGTACTTC. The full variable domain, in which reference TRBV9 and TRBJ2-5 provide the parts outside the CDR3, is DSGVTQTPKHLITATGQRVTLRCSPRSGDLSVYWYQQSLDQGLQFLIQYYNGEERAKGNILERFSAQQFPDLHSELNLSSLELGDSALYFCASSVSGTGVETQYFGPGTRLLVL.